A single sample gave rise to the 30 T cell receptor beta chains below, sequenced in a study of vaccination effects on CD4 cells after COVID-19. This table comes from immunoSEQ multiplex PCR, and its TCRdb copy is limited to in-frame clones, with some not included. The sample lists tens of thousands of clones; under 80% were seen once. Expansion of antigen-specific CD4+ T cells with viral peptide pools was carried out by the ViraFEST assay before sequencing. The culture ran for around 10 days before CD4+ T cells were isolated. The person had PCR-confirmed SARS-CoV-2 infection between March and December 2020. The antigens for these receptors are not known. This material consisted of CD4+ T cells from PBMCs cultured with a peptide pool, taken before COVID-19 vaccination. Every receptor here comes from a human donor who had a prior SARS-CoV-2 infection.

The chain couples TRBV7-9 to TRBJ1-1; TRBD1 agrees at 8 bases. V shed 1 base, J shed 0 bases, and the junction held 13 bases outside the gene matches. Germline V gene lookup returns CDR1 SEHNR and CDR2 FQNEAQ (reference sequence). CDR3 size: 19 residues. CDR3 bases: TGTGCCAGCAGCTTAGAATTCAGGGGGCGCGGACTCATGAACACTGAAGCTTTCTTT. Residues: CASSLEFRGRGLMNTEAFF.

J is TRBJ2-3 and V is TRBV7-2, with D perhaps matching TRBD2 (6 bases). The CDR3 spans 14 residues. The germline gives CDR1 SGHTA, CDR2 FQGNSA. V was cut by 2 bases and J by 4 bases, with 10 bases left in between. DNA of the CDR3: TGTGCCAGCAGCTTACGTGCGGGGCCAGATACGCAGTATTTT. Its protein product is CASSLRAGPDTQYF.

The J gene is TRBJ1-6, the V gene TRBV20-1; no firm D call. V dropped 3 bases and J dropped 10 bases, with 10 bases sitting between them. The CDR3 consists of 12 residues. Germline loops: CDR1 DFQATT, CDR2 SNEGSKA (reference sequence). The CDR3 loop reads CSASDGRSPLHF. For the CDR3, the DNA is TGCAGTGCTAGTGATGGGCGATCACCCCTCCACTTT.

The gene calls are TRBV5-1 and TRBJ2-5; 9 nucleotides line up with TRBD1. Trimming removed 1 base from V and 5 bases from J; junction bases left unmatched: 18. There are 19 residues in the CDR3. The V gene's germline CDR1 is SGHRS and CDR2 YFSETQ. CDR3 in amino acids: CASSLLPPGQGTRRETQYF. The DNA for the CDR3 is TGCGCCAGCAGCTTGCTCCCCCCGGGACAGGGAACGAGAAGGGAGACCCAGTACTTC.

This chain uses TRBV7-3 with TRBJ1-2, with D possibly matching TRBD1 (5 bases). Deletions cut 2 bases from V and 4 bases from J, with 11 bases between. Germline V gene lookup returns CDR1 SGHTA and CDR2 FQGTGA. The CDR3 has 14 residues. CDR3 nucleotides: TGTGCCAGCAGCTTACGATGGGACGGCTATGGCTACACCTTC. It encodes CASSLRWDGYGYTF.

V gene TRBV9 combines with J gene TRBJ2-1; 7 positions match TRBD1. The CDR3 covers 16 residues. V shed 2 bases, J shed 8 bases, and the junction held 13 bases outside the gene matches. Germline CDR1 and CDR2: SGDLS and YYNGEE. CDR3 nucleotide sequence: TGTGCCAGCAGCGTCAATGACAGGGTGGATCGATATGAGCAGTTCTTC. Translation: CASSVNDRVDRYEQFF. The complete variable domain, with remaining parts taken from reference TRBV9 and TRBJ2-1, reads DSGVTQTPKHLITATGQRVTLRCSPRSGDLSVYWYQQSLDQGLQFLIQYYNGEERAKGNILERFSAQQFPDLHSELNLSSLELGDSALYFCASSVNDRVDRYEQFFGPGTRLTVL.

The genes are TRBV11-2 and TRBJ1-6, with D possibly matching TRBD1 (5 bases). CDR1 is SGHAT, CDR2 FQNNGV, per germline. Trimming stripped 0 bases from V and 16 bases from J, with 13 bases between. The CDR3 is 13 amino acids. CDR3 protein: CASSLERDRELHF. The CDR3 coding sequence is TGTGCCAGCAGCTTAGAACGAGACAGAGAACTCCACTTT.

The V call is TRBV4-2, the J call TRBJ1-1, with D possibly TRBD1 on 5 matching bases. The CDR3 runs 17 residues. V was trimmed by 5 bases and J by 0 bases, leaving 19 bases between them. Germline CDR1 reads LGHNA; CDR2 reads YNFKEQ. CDR3 coding DNA: TGTGCCAGCAGCAAAAGTGGTGGGGGGGGGATGAACACTGAAGCTTTCTTT. It specifies CASSKSGGGGMNTEAFF.

The CDR3 nucleotides read TGTGCCAGCTCACCTCTCAGGCCAGCGGGGGCTATTGAGCAGTTCTTC. It translates to CASSPLRPAGAIEQFF. This chain joins TRBV18 and TRBJ2-1; 8 bases match TRBD2. The germline gives CDR1 KGHSH, CDR2 LQKENI. V was pared by 3 bases and J by 9 bases, with 13 bases of the junction left unmatched. The CDR3 consists of 16 residues.

The chain carries TRBV9 and TRBJ2-2; 8 bases are a match to TRBD1. The ends lost 3 bases at V and 7 bases at J; junction bases unmatched: 5. CDR1 is SGDLS and CDR2 is YYNGEE in the germline V gene. This CDR3 has 14 residues. The CDR3 nucleotides read TGTGCCAGCAGCGGGGACAGGACTAACGGGGAGCTGTTTTTT. Translating gives CASSGDRTNGELFF.

This clone was seen a handful of times. The chain has TRBV28 and TRBJ1-3; D uncertain. Trimming cost V 2 bases and J 5 bases, with 10 bases left between them. This CDR3 is 14 amino acids long. CDR1 is MDHEN and CDR2 is SYDVKM in the germline V gene. The chain's CDR3 is CASSLPGLRNTIYF. In nucleotides, the CDR3 is TGTGCCAGCAGTTTACCCGGGTTGAGAAACACCATATATTTT.

The chain joins TRBV27 to TRBJ2-5; D remains unclear. V was cut by 5 bases and J by 0 bases, with 7 bases left in between. Germline V gene sequence: CDR1 MNHEY, CDR2 SMNVEV (reference sequence). The CDR3 has 13 amino acids. The DNA for the CDR3 is TGTGCCAGCAGTCAAAGGTACCAAGAGACCCAGTACTTC. It encodes CASSQRYQETQYF.

This clone was found a few times. In DNA, the CDR3 is TGTGCCAGCTCCTTCCGGGACAGAAGTTACTATGGCTACACCTTC. Protein sequence: CASSFRDRSYYGYTF. The rearrangement links TRBV5-6 to TRBJ1-2; 7 bases map to TRBD1. Per germline, CDR1 SGHDT and CDR2 YYEEEE. The CDR3 spans 15 residues. Unmatched junction bases numbered 12, after V lost 7 bases and J lost 3 bases.

This rearrangement joins TRBV15 to TRBJ2-5; 8 bases are a match to TRBD1. Germline loops: CDR1 LNHNV, CDR2 YYDKDF (reference sequence). This CDR3 has 14 amino acids. Trimming cost V 3 bases and J 3 bases; bases outside gene matches: 3. CDR3 sequence reads: CATSRDRVKETQYF. The CDR3 coding sequence is TGTGCCACCAGCAGGGACAGGGTTAAAGAGACCCAGTACTTC.

In DNA form, the CDR3 reads TGTGCCAGCAGCCTGGGGTGGGAGCGGGGGGGCTCAGATACGCAGTATTTT. Protein product: CASSLGWERGGSDTQYF. The chain uses TRBV11-2 and TRBJ2-3; 10 nucleotides match TRBD2. CDR1 is SGHAT and CDR2 is FQNNGV in the germline V gene. There are 17 residues in the CDR3. Germline trimming cut 5 bases from V and 4 bases from J; bases unmatched to any gene: 12.

The sample holds one count of this clone. The chain recombines TRBV2 with TRBJ2-7, with 12 bases fitting TRBD2. The V segment lost 4 bases and the J segment 0 bases; nucleotides outside the gene matches: 1. The CDR3 runs 15 residues. CDR1 is SNHLY and CDR2 is FYNNEI in the germline V gene. Here the CDR3 DNA reads TGTGCCAGCAGTGGACTAGCGGGGGACTCCTACGAGCAGTACTTC. The encoded protein is CASSGLAGDSYEQYF.

The chain carries TRBV7-3 and TRBJ2-2; possibly TRBD2 for D (6 bases). From germline, CDR1 is SGHTA and CDR2 FQGTGA. This CDR3 comprises 14 residues. The V end was cut by 6 bases, the J end by 1 base, with 9 bases between. The CDR3 spells CASRTGVNTGELFF. Here the CDR3 DNA reads TGTGCCAGCAGGACGGGGGTGAACACCGGGGAGCTGTTTTTT.

This chain links TRBV6-5 with TRBJ1-5; no reliable D call. The germline V gene encodes CDR1 MNHEY and CDR2 SVGAGI. V shed 2 bases and J shed 4 bases, with 6 bases lying between them. The length of the CDR3 is 13 residues. The CDR3 sequence: CASSYDKNQPQHF. The CDR3 coding sequence is TGTGCCAGCAGTTACGACAAGAATCAGCCCCAGCATTTT.

This clone was seen a few times. CDR3 in amino acids: CASSSGQGAYGYTF. The DNA for the CDR3 is TGCGCCAGCAGCTCCGGACAGGGCGCCTATGGCTACACCTTC. This chain connects TRBV5-1 to TRBJ1-2; 8 bases map to TRBD1. The trim removed 3 bases at V and 4 bases at J, leaving 5 bases unmatched. Germline CDR1 reads SGHRS; CDR2 reads YFSETQ. The CDR3 runs 14 residues.

The V and J genes are TRBV4-2 and TRBJ2-1; 10 bases map to TRBD2. Germline assignment: CDR1 LGHNA and CDR2 YNFKEQ. With 4 bases clipped from V and 4 bases from J, the junction kept 25 bases outside the gene matches. This CDR3 region has 22 residues. CDR3 nucleotides: TGTGCCAGCAGCCCCGGGGGCACCGCGTTTTTTTTAGCGGGAGGTTCGTACAATGAGCAGTTCTTC. The encoded protein is CASSPGGTAFFLAGGSYNEQFF.

The V call is TRBV23-1, the J call TRBJ2-1; tentative D call: TRBD2 (6 bases). TRBV23-1 is labeled an ORF, and its function is uncertain. The V end lost 7 bases, the J end lost 4 bases, and 17 bases lay between the germline ends. This CDR3 has 15 amino acids. The chain's CDR3 is CASIIREPRYNEQFF. Here the CDR3 DNA reads TGCGCCAGCATTATACGGGAGCCACGATACAATGAGCAGTTCTTC.

The chain links TRBV9 to TRBJ2-3; D is unclear. The V and J ends lost 6 bases and 4 bases respectively, with 15 bases between them. There are 14 residues in the CDR3. CDR1 and CDR2 (germline): SGDLS, YYNGEE. The CDR3 region has the DNA TGTGCCAGCACCCCGGTGGGCAGCCCAGATACGCAGTATTTT. Protein sequence: CASTPVGSPDTQYF.

The rearrangement links TRBV30 to TRBJ2-5, with 13 bases lining up with TRBD2. There are 15 residues in the CDR3. V gave up 4 bases and J gave up 2 bases; unmatched junction bases: 4. From germline, CDR1 is GTSNPN and CDR2 SVGIG (reference sequence). CDR3 sequence: CAWTWTSGGQETQYF. DNA for the CDR3: TGTGCCTGGACTTGGACTAGCGGGGGACAAGAGACCCAGTACTTC.

The V gene is TRBV18, the J gene TRBJ2-7; possibly TRBD2 for D (6 bases). The CDR3 totals 14 residues. Deletions cut 2 bases from V and 6 bases from J, with 14 bases between. Looked up from germline, CDR1 is KGHSH and CDR2 is LQKENI. This CDR3 is CASSPGLLAAEQYF. DNA of the CDR3: TGTGCCAGCTCACCAGGTTTACTAGCCGCCGAGCAGTACTTC.

The chain is built from TRBV6-2 or TRBV6-3 and TRBJ1-6; D not certain. Looked up from germline, CDR1 is MNHEY and CDR2 is SVGEGT. This CDR3 is 16 amino acids long. Trimming removed 3 bases from V and 7 bases from J, with 16 bases in between. CDR3 coding DNA: TGTGCCAGCAGTTATTTTCCAGGAACCATCAATTCACCCCTCCACTTT. Translating it yields CASSYFPGTINSPLHF.

The J gene is TRBJ2-1, the V gene TRBV7-8; 9 nucleotides agree with TRBD2. After removal of 7 bases from V and 2 bases from J, the junction contained 9 bases not matched to a gene. The CDR3 is 16 residues long. Germline-derived CDR1 and CDR2 are SGHVS and FQNEAQ. The CDR3 loop is CASNLKAGGTYNEQFF. The CDR3 DNA sequence: TGTGCCAGCAACCTAAAAGCGGGGGGCACCTACAATGAGCAGTTCTTC.

This clone was seen just once. The genes are TRBV18 and TRBJ2-1, with TRBD2 matching 9 bases. Germline assignment: CDR1 KGHSH and CDR2 LQKENI. The CDR3 extends over 15 amino acids. Trimming cost V 3 bases and J 5 bases; bases outside gene matches: 5. For the CDR3, the DNA is TGTGCCAGCTCACCCGCTAGCGGGGCGGACAATGAGCAGTTCTTC. Translated, it gives CASSPASGADNEQFF.

The chain uses TRBV5-6 and TRBJ2-3; D is tentatively TRBD1 or TRBD2 (5 bases each). Trimming removed 4 bases at V and 0 bases at J, with 9 bases between. The CDR3 contains 14 residues. The germline V gene encodes CDR1 SGHDT and CDR2 YYEEEE. The CDR3 region has the DNA TGTGCCAGCAGCGGGGACCCTAGCACAGATACGCAGTATTTT. The encoded protein is CASSGDPSTDTQYF.

This CDR3 reads CASSGDRGNTDTQYF. Here the CDR3 DNA reads TGCGCCAGCAGCGGCGACAGGGGAAACACAGATACGCAGTATTTT. This chain connects TRBV5-1 to TRBJ2-3; TRBD1 agrees at 8 bases. CDR3 length: 15 residues. Germline values: CDR1 SGHRS, CDR2 YFSETQ. V shed 4 bases, J shed 2 bases, and the junction held 6 bases outside the gene matches.

The chain carries TRBV9 and TRBJ1-3; D may be TRBD1 (6 bases). V was cut by 0 bases and J by 0 bases, with 13 bases left in between. This CDR3 region has 17 residues. Per germline, CDR1 SGDLS and CDR2 YYNGEE. Here the CDR3 DNA reads TGTGCCAGCAGCGTAGATCCAGGGGCGATCTCTGGAAACACCATATATTTT. Protein: CASSVDPGAISGNTIYF. The complete variable domain, with remaining parts taken from reference TRBV9 and TRBJ1-3, reads DSGVTQTPKHLITATGQRVTLRCSPRSGDLSVYWYQQSLDQGLQFLIQYYNGEERAKGNILERFSAQQFPDLHSELNLSSLELGDSALYFCASSVDPGAISGNTIYFGEGSWLTVV.